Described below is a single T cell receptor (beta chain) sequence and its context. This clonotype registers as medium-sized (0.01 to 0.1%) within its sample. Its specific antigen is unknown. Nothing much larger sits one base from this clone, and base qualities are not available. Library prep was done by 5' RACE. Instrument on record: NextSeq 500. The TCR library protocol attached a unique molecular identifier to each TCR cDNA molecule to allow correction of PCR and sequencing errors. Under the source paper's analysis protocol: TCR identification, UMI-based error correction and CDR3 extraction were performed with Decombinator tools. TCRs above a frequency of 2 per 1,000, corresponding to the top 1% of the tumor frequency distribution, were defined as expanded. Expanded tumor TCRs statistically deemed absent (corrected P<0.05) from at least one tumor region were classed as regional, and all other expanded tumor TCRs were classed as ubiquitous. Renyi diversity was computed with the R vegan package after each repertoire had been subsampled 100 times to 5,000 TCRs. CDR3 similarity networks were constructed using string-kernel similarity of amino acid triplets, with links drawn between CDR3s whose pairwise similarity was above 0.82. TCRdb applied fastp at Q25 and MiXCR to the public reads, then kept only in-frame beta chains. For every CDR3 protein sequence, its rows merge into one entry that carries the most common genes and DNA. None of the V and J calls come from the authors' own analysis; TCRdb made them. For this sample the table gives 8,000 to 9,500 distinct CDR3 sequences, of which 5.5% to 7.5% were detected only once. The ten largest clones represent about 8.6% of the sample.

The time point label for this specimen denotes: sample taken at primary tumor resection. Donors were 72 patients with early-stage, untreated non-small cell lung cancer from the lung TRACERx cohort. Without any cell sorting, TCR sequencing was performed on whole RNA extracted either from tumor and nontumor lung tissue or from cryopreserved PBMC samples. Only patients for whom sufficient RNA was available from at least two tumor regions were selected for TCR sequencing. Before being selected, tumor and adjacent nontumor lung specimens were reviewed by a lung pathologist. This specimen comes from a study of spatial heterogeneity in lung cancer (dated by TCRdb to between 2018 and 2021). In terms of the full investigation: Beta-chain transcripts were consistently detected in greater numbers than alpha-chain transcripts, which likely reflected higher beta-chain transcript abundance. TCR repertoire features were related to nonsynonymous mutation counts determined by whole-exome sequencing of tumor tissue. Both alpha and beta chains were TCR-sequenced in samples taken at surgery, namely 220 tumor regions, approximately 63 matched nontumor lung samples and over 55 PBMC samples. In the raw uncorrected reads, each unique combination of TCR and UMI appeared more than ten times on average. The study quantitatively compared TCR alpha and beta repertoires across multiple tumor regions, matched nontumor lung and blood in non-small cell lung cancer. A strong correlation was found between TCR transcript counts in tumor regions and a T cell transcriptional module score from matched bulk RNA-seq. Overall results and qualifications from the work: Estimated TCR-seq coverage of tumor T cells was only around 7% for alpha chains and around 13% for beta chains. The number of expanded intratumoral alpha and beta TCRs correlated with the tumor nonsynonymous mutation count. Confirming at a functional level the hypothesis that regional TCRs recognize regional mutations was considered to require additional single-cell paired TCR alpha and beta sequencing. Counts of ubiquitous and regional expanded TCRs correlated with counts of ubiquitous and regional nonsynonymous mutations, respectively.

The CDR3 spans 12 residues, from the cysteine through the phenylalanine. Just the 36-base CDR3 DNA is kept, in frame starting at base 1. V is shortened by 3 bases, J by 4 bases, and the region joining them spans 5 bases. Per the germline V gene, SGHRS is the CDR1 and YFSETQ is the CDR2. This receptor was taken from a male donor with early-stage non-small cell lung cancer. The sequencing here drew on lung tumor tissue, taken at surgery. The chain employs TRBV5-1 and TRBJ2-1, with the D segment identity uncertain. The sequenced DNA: TGCGCCAGCAGCTCATTTTACAATGAGCAGTTCTTC. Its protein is CASSSFYNEQFF.